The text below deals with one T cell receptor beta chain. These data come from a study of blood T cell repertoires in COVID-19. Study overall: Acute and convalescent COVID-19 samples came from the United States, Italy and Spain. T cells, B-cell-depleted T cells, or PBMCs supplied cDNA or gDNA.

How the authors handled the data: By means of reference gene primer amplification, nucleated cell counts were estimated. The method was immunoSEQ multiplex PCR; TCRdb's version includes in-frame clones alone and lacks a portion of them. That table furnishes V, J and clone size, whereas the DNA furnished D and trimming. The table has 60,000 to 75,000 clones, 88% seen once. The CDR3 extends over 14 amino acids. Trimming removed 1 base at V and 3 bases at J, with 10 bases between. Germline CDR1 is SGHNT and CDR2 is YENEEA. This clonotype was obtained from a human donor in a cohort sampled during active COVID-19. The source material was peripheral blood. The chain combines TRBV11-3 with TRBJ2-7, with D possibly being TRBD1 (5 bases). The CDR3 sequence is CASSLGGRDYEQYF. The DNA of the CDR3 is TGTGCCAGCAGCTTAGGTGGCAGGGACTACGAGCAGTACTTC.